A selection of T cell receptor beta chains follows, all from one sample in a study of cytomegalovirus exposure and HLA in healthy donors. The repertoire was sequenced with immunoSEQ multiplex PCR; TCRdb's copy has only in-frame clones and lacks some. The sample consists of under 200,000 clones, over 70% of them appearing once. The sample comprised PBMCs. The receptors originated from a male donor in good health and CMV-seropositive. Both conserved end residues are part of each CDR3. D genes are given only for firm matches. Clone size is shown for a subset of rows, as once, few, many or a class of expanded clone.

V gene: TRBV7-3
clone size: -
D gene: -
J gene: TRBJ2-5
CDR3 protein: CASSVSRGSETQYF
CDR3 DNA: TGTGCCAGCAGCGTAAGCCGAGGATCGGAGACCCAGTACTTC

V gene: TRBV6-5
clone size: -
D gene: TRBD1
J gene: TRBJ1-1
CDR3 protein: CASRPGQGSPEAFF
CDR3 DNA: TGTGCCAGCAGGCCGGGACAGGGGTCCCCTGAAGCTTTCTTT

V gene: TRBV5-4
clone size: -
D gene: TRBD2
J gene: TRBJ2-5
CDR3 protein: CASSTRLAGAETQYF
CDR3 DNA: TGTGCCAGCAGCACCAGACTAGCGGGGGCGGAGACCCAGTACTTC

V gene: TRBV7-8
clone size: -
D gene: -
J gene: TRBJ1-1
CDR3 protein: CASVEANTEAFF
CDR3 DNA: TGTGCCAGCGTTGAGGCGAACACTGAAGCTTTCTTT

V gene: TRBV15
clone size: -
D gene: -
J gene: TRBJ2-7
CDR3 protein: CATSRDRGEQYF
CDR3 DNA: TGTGCCACCAGCAGAGATAGGGGGGAGCAGTACTTC

V gene: TRBV6-5
clone size: -
D gene: -
J gene: TRBJ2-3
CDR3 protein: CASSYLGETDTQYF
CDR3 DNA: TGTGCCAGCAGTTACCTCGGGGAGACAGATACGCAGTATTTT

V gene: TRBV29-1
clone size: once
D gene: TRBD1
J gene: TRBJ1-6
CDR3 protein: CSVGQGGSSPLHF
CDR3 DNA: TGCAGCGTCGGACAGGGAGGGAGTTCACCCCTCCACTTT

V gene: TRBV5-4
clone size: -
D gene: TRBD2
J gene: TRBJ2-7
CDR3 protein: CASSLGTSEQYF
CDR3 DNA: TGTGCCAGCAGCTTGGGGACTAGCGAGCAGTACTTC

V gene: TRBV2
clone size: -
D gene: TRBD2
J gene: TRBJ2-1
CDR3 protein: CASLHPGGARLNEQFF
CDR3 DNA: TGTGCCAGCCTACACCCCGGGGGGGCGCGCCTCAATGAGCAGTTCTTC

V gene: TRBV5-1
clone size: -
D gene: -
J gene: TRBJ1-1
CDR3 protein: CASSLYPQREGNTEAFF
CDR3 DNA: TGCGCCAGCAGCTTGTACCCACAGAGAGAGGGTAACACTGAAGCTTTCTTT

V gene: TRBV11-2
clone size: -
D gene: -
J gene: TRBJ1-1
CDR3 protein: CASIHLISVAEAFF
CDR3 DNA: TGTGCCAGCATCCACCTGATTTCGGTCGCTGAAGCTTTCTTT